The rows below give T cell receptor beta chains drawn from one sample of a study of CD4+ T cells in melanoma. TCRdb's table, derived via immunoSEQ multiplex PCR, lists solely in-frame clones and lacks some. This sample has about 55,000 clones; 60% to 80% occur once, and the top ten carry approximately 5%. Material: tumor tissue. The source of these receptors is a human donor with melanoma. Each CDR3 is given with its conserved first and last residue. A D gene is named only where the DNA matches it firmly. Rows may omit the clone size; those that give it use once, few, many or a size class.

>-|TRBV6-5|11|-|TRBJ2-7
TGTGCCAGCAGGCTGGGGGGAAAGCAGTACTTC
CASRLGGKQYF
>-|TRBV10-3|14|few|TRBJ1-1
TGTGCCGCCAGACAGTTTTCAATGAACACTGAAGCTTTCTTT
CAARQFSMNTEAFF
>TRBD1|TRBV27|16|-|TRBJ1-4
TGTGCCAGCAGTTCCGAGACAGGGGAAGATGATGAAAAACTGTTTTTT
CASSSETGEDDEKLFF
>-|TRBV27|16|medium-sized|TRBJ1-5
TGTGCCAGCAGTTTAAAAGGGGAGGTGCGCAATCAGCCCCAGCATTTT
CASSLKGEVRNQPQHF
>TRBD1|TRBV6-6|16|-|TRBJ1-4
TGTGCCAGCAGTTACCCTCCGGACAGGGGAAGTGAAAAACTGTTTTTT
CASSYPPDRGSEKLFF
>TRBD2|TRBV10-3|16|-|TRBJ2-3
TGTGCCATCAGTGGCAGGACTAGCGAGAGCACAGATACGCAGTATTTT
CAISGRTSESTDTQYF
>-|TRBV28|14|few|TRBJ1-6
TGTGCCAGCACCAAAACTGGAAGCGGTTCACCCCTCCACTTT
CASTKTGSGSPLHF
>-|TRBV30|14|-|TRBJ2-3
TGTGCCTGGAACAAGGGGGGACGCGCAGATACGCAGTATTTT
CAWNKGGRADTQYF
>TRBD2|TRBV9|16|once|TRBJ2-3
TGTGCCAGCAGCCCACTCGGGGACTACCTCACAGATACGCAGTATTTT
CASSPLGDYLTDTQYF
>-|TRBV19|12|-|TRBJ2-7
TGTGCCAGTAGCCTCGGACGGACGGGCCAGTACTTC
CASSLGRTGQYF
>-|TRBV7-2|13|-|TRBJ1-4
TGTGCCAGCAGCTCACCCTCCAGCGAAAAACTGTTTTTT
CASSSPSSEKLFF
>TRBD1|TRBV9|15|many|TRBJ2-5
TGTGCCAGCAGCGTAGAGGGCAGGGGGCGGGAGACCCAGTACTTC
CASSVEGRGRETQYF
>-|TRBV7-6|14|-|TRBJ1-4
TGTGCCAGCAGCTTAGGACAGGACTTTGAAAAACTGTTTTTT
CASSLGQDFEKLFF
>TRBD1|TRBV27|15|few|TRBJ1-2
TGTGCCAGCAGTTTGTCCCGGGACAGGGGTTTCGGCTACACCTTC
CASSLSRDRGFGYTF
>-|TRBV7-9|15|-|TRBJ2-3
TGTGCCAGCAGCTTAGCGGAGGGGGGTGCAGATACGCAGTATTTT
CASSLAEGGADTQYF
>TRBD2|TRBV18|16|-|TRBJ2-1
TGTGCCAGCTCGCCACTAGCGGGGGGCTCCTACAATGAGCAGTTCTTC
CASSPLAGGSYNEQFF
>TRBD1|TRBV28|17|-|TRBJ2-3
TGTGCCAGCAGTTTCCCTCTTCGGACAGGGAGCACAGATACGCAGTATTTT
CASSFPLRTGSTDTQYF
>TRBD2|TRBV7-8|16|-|TRBJ2-1
TGTGCCAGCAGCTTTCGAGCGGGGAGAAACGACAATGAGCAGTTCTTC
CASSFRAGRNDNEQFF
>-|TRBV10-2|13|-|TRBJ2-5
TGCGCCAGCAGCCGAGAACCCGGAGAGACCCAGTACTTC
CASSREPGETQYF
>TRBD1|TRBV15|14|-|TRBJ1-6
TGTGCCACCAGCACACGACAGGGATCCTCACCCCTCCACTTT
CATSTRQGSSPLHF
>-|TRBV10-1|13|-|TRBJ1-1
TGCGCCAGCAGGTTGGCGGAGAACACTGAAGCTTTCTTT
CASRLAENTEAFF
>-|TRBV18|13|once|TRBJ1-2
TGTGCCAGCTCTCCAGCCGGTAACTATGGCTACACCTTC
CASSPAGNYGYTF
>-|TRBV7-2|15|once|TRBJ1-5
TGTGCCAGCAGCTTAGCGATCAATGGCAATCAGCCCCAGCATTTT
CASSLAINGNQPQHF
>-|TRBV4-2|14|few|TRBJ1-6
TGTGCCAGCAGCCAAGGGACCGAGAATTCACCCCTCCACTTT
CASSQGTENSPLHF
>TRBD1|TRBV28|12|-|TRBJ2-7
TGTGCCAGCAGTTTAGACAGGGGAGAGCAGTACTTC
CASSLDRGEQYF
>-|TRBV5-1|12|-|TRBJ2-3
TGCGCCAGCAGCTTGGACCACTATACGCAGTATTTT
CASSLDHYTQYF
>-|TRBV4-1|20|once|TRBJ2-6
TGCGCCAGCAGCCATAAGAACCTCGGAGGAAGGGAGCCTGGGGCCAACGTCCTGACTTTC
CASSHKNLGGREPGANVLTF
>-|TRBV5-8|14|-|TRBJ2-3
TGTGCCAGCAGCTCCGGCGAGGGGCGGGATACGCAGTATTTT
CASSSGEGRDTQYF
>-|TRBV6-5|15|-|TRBJ1-1
TGTGCCAGCAGTTACGGGGCGATTTTGGGCACTGAAGCTTTCTTT
CASSYGAILGTEAFF
>TRBD2|TRBV7-9|15|few|TRBJ2-1
TGTGCCAGCAGCCCTAGCGGGGGGGCCCGGGATGAGCAGTTCTTC
CASSPSGGARDEQFF
>-|TRBV7-2|18|-|TRBJ2-6
TGTGCCAGCAGCTTTGACTCCATCGGGAGTTCTGGGGCCAACGTCCTGACTTTC
CASSFDSIGSSGANVLTF
>TRBD2|TRBV7-2|16|-|TRBJ2-3
TGTGCCAGCAGCCCCCTTGCGGGGGGGCTGCCAGATACGCAGTATTTT
CASSPLAGGLPDTQYF
>TRBD1|TRBV11-1|14|-|TRBJ1-1
TGTGCCAGCAGCCCCCGGGACAGAAACACTGAAGCTTTCTTT
CASSPRDRNTEAFF
>-|TRBV6-5|13|-|TRBJ2-7
TGTGCCAGCAGTTACGACAGTTTTTACGAGCAGTACTTC
CASSYDSFYEQYF
>-|TRBV5-4|13|-|TRBJ2-2
TGTGCCAGCAGCCCACAGAGAACCGGGGAGCTGTTTTTT
CASSPQRTGELFF
>-|TRBV19|14|-|TRBJ1-1
TGTGCCAGTAGTATAGCCCCGCTGGTCACTGAAGCTTTCTTT
CASSIAPLVTEAFF
>-|TRBV6-5|13|medium-sized|TRBJ2-7
TGTGCCAGCAGTCCTCATAGGGTCTACGAGCAGTACTTC
CASSPHRVYEQYF
>-|TRBV27|15|-|TRBJ1-1
TGTGCCAGCAGTCTAGAGGGGCAGCCGAACACTGAAGCTTTCTTT
CASSLEGQPNTEAFF
>-|TRBV7-2|12|-|TRBJ1-6
TGTGCCAGCAGCTTAGTGAATTCACCCCTCCACTTT
CASSLVNSPLHF
>TRBD1|TRBV7-9|14|once|TRBJ1-5
TGTGCCAGCAGTGACAGGGACCGCAATCAGCCCCAGCATTTT
CASSDRDRNQPQHF
>TRBD1|TRBV7-6|13|few|TRBJ2-7
TGTGCCAGCAGCTTAGAACAGGGGGCTCGGCAGTACTTC
CASSLEQGARQYF
>-|TRBV18|14|-|TRBJ2-1
TGTGCCAGCTCACCACCGGCGGGGACGGGTGAGCAGTTCTTC
CASSPPAGTGEQFF
>-|TRBV27|13|-|TRBJ1-1
TGTGCCAGCAGTTCCCCCGCAGGCACTGAAGCTTTCTTT
CASSSPAGTEAFF
>-|TRBV7-3|14|few|TRBJ2-5
TGTGCCAGCAGCTTAAGTGGGACGATTGGGACCCAGTACTTC
CASSLSGTIGTQYF
>TRBD1|TRBV11-1|12|few|TRBJ2-2
TGTGCCAGCAGCGAGGACAGGGACGAGCTGTTTTTT
CASSEDRDELFF
>-|TRBV27|11|many|TRBJ1-1
TGTGCCAGCATTTTCAACACTGAAGCTTTCTTT
CASIFNTEAFF
>-|TRBV6-1|15|-|TRBJ1-2
TGTGCCAGCAGTGAATTGTCCCGAGAAGCCTATGGCTACACCTTC
CASSELSREAYGYTF
>-|TRBV25-1|12|once|TRBJ2-2
TGTGCCAGCGCAGGAGCTACCGGGGAGCTGTTTTTT
CASAGATGELFF
>-|TRBV29-1|12|-|TRBJ1-6
TGCAGCGTGTACTCCGGGCGGGCACCCCTCCACTTT
CSVYSGRAPLHF
>-|TRBV9|15|-|TRBJ2-3
TGTGCCAGCAGCGTTCGGCAGCAAAGCACAGATACGCAGTATTTT
CASSVRQQSTDTQYF
>-|TRBV5-5|15|-|TRBJ1-5
TGTGCCAGCAGCTTGCGAGGGGTGGACAATCAGCCCCAGCATTTT
CASSLRGVDNQPQHF
>-|TRBV7-8|16|many|TRBJ1-5
TGTGCCAGCAGCCCCCTAAGCCGGGGAGGCAATCAGCCCCAGCATTTT
CASSPLSRGGNQPQHF